This entry features one TCR beta chain sequence. The germline gives CDR1 SGHTA, CDR2 FQGNSA. V was trimmed by 5 bases and J by 6 bases, leaving 20 bases between them. CDR3 length: 15 amino acids. The data were taken from a study of cytomegalovirus exposure and HLA in healthy donors. The PCR used 60 Vbeta and 13 Jbeta primers. The protocol was immunoSEQ multiplex PCR, while the TCRdb copy is restricted to in-frame clones and leaves out a portion. This table has 60,000 to 70,000 clones, roughly 70% appearing once. The sequenced sample consisted of PBMCs. V gene TRBV7-2 combines with J gene TRBJ2-7; possibly TRBD2 for D (6 bases). The clonotype was recovered from a man aged 45 to 65 in good health and CMV-seropositive. The CDR3 spells CASSAGPGTFAEQYF. As DNA, the CDR3 is TGTGCCAGCAGCGCGGGACCCGGGACGTTTGCCGAGCAGTACTTC.